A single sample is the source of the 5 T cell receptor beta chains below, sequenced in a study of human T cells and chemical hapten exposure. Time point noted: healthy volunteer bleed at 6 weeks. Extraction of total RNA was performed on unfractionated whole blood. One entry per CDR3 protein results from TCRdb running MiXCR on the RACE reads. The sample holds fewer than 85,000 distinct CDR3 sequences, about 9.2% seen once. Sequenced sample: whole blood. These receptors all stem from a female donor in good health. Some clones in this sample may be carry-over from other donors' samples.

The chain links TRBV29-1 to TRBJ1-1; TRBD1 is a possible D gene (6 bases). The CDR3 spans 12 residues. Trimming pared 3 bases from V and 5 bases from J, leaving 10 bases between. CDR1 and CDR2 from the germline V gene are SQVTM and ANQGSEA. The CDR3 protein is CSVDRGGTEAFF. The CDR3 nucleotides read TGCAGCGTTGACAGGGGCGGAACTGAAGCTTTCTTT.

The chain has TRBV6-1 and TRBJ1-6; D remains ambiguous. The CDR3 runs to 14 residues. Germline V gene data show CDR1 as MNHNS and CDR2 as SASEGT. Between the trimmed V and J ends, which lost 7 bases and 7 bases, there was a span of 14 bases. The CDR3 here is CASTLGIENSPLHF. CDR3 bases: TGTGCCAGCACCCTGGGGATAGAGAATTCACCCCTCCACTTT.

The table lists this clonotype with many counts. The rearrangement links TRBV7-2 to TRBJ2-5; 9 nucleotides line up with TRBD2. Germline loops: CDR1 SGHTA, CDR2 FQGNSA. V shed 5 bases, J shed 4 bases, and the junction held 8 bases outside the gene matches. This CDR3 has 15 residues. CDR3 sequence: CASSTRGGDRETQYF. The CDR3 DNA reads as TGTGCCAGCAGCACCCGCGGGGGGGACAGAGAGACCCAGTACTTC.

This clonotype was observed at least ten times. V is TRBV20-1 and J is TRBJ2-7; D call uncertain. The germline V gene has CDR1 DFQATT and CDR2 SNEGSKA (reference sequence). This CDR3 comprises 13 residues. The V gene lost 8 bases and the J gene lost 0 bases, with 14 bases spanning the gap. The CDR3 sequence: CSRSLVSSYEQYF. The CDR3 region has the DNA TGCAGTCGAAGCCTCGTAAGCTCCTACGAGCAGTACTTC.

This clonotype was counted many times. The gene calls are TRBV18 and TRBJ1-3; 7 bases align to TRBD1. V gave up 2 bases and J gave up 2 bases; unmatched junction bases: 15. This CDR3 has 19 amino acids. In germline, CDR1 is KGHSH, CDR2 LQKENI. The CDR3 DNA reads TGTGCCAGCTCACCAAAAACCGCTTCTACAGGGGAGGCTGGAAACACCATATATTTT. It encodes CASSPKTASTGEAGNTIYF.